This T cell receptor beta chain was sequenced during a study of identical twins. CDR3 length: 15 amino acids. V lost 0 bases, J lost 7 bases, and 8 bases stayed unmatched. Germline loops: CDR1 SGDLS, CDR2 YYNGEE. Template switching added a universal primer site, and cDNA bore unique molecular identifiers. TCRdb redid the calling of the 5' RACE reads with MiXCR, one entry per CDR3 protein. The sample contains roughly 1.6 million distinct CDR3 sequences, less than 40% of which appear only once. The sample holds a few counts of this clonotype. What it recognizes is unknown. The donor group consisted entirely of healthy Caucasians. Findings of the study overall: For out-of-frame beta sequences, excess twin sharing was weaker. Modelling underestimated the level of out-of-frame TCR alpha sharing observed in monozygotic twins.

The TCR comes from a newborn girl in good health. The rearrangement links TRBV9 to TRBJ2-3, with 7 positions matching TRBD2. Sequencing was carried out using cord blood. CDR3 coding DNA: TGTGCCAGCAGCGTAGACGGGAGCGGGGAATATACGCAGTATTTT. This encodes CASSVDGSGEYTQYF. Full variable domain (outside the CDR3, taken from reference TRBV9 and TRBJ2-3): DSGVTQTPKHLITATGQRVTLRCSPRSGDLSVYWYQQSLDQGLQFLIQYYNGEERAKGNILERFSAQQFPDLHSELNLSSLELGDSALYFCASSVDGSGEYTQYFGPGTRLTVL.